The entry that follows covers one TCR beta chain sequence. What it binds is not known. The data belong to a study of naive and memory T cell subsets. Findings of the study overall: Possibly reflecting memory cells re-expressing CD45RA, a few larger clonotypes occurred in naive repertoires, especially CD8.

Germline V gene sequence: CDR1 SGHTA, CDR2 FQGTGA. J lost 2 bases, V lost 5 bases, and 3 bases had no gene match. The CDR3 is 15 residues long. The beta constant-region primer was an equimolar mix of two oligonucleotides covering TRBC1 and TRBC2. Nested alpha and beta constant-region primers with the SP2 primer drove four PCR rounds on ligated cDNA. The cDNA 3' end received a ligated single-stranded oligonucleotide carrying the SP2 primer and a 12-nucleotide UMI. MiXCR was run by TCRdb on the UMI-ligation and nested PCR reads, yielding one entry per CDR3 protein. The sample lists more than 95,000 distinct CDR3 sequences, approximately 15% seen once, with about 3% in the top ten.

This receptor was identified in a human donor in good health. The V gene is TRBV7-3, the J gene TRBJ2-7; 13 bases are a match to TRBD2. What was sequenced was naive CD8+ T cells from blood. The CDR3: CASSAGLAGAYEQYF. The CDR3 DNA sequence: TGTGCCAGCAGCGCCGGACTAGCGGGGGCCTACGAGCAGTACTTC.